The clone carrying this T cell receptor beta chain was counted between two and nine times. The CDR3 loop spans 14 amino acids. J gave up 7 bases and V 4 bases, and 4 bases lay outside the gene matches. Germline lookup yields CDR1 LGHDT and CDR2 YNNKEL (reference sequence). The sample belongs to a study of blood T cell repertoires in COVID-19. Across the whole study: T cells, B-cell-depleted T cells, or PBMCs supplied cDNA or gDNA.

Participants, about 18 to 89 years old, spanned approximately 26 US areas. Donors were grouped by their self-reported clinical history. TCRdb's table, derived via immunoSEQ multiplex PCR, lists solely in-frame clones and lacks some. The sample yields about 230,000 clones, 65% to 90% seen once. This TCR came from a man aged 18 to 30 who had recovered from COVID-19. The chain links TRBV3-1 (or the pseudogene TRBV3-2) to TRBJ1-6; 7 positions agree with TRBD1. Sample: PBMCs or T cells enriched from blood (not recorded which). The CDR3 DNA sequence: TGTGCCAGCAGCCTGACAGGGCGGAATTCACCCCTCCACTTT. It specifies CASSLTGRNSPLHF.